The clone carrying this TCR beta chain was observed at least ten times. No antigen is known for it. This entry belongs to a study of T cells after posttransplantation cyclophosphamide. Study-level points and caveats: Donor CD8+ memory clones often dominated recipient blood repertoires at later times. After PTCy, TRB diversity resembled that of CNI/methotrexate controls. TRB overlap between skin or GI tissue T cells and blood was limited.

Between the trimmed V and J ends, which lost 6 bases and 6 bases, there was a span of 11 bases. Germline V gene sequence: CDR1 SNHLY, CDR2 FYNNEI. The length of the CDR3 is 12 residues. Peripheral blood was collected from the related graft donor on the marrow donation day. The data were produced by immunoSEQ multiplex PCR, yet TCRdb's version contains in-frame clones alone and is incomplete. The sample shows about 34,000 clones, no singletons; the ten largest hold around 6.5%. V and J are TRBV2 and TRBJ2-5; TRBD2 is a possible D gene (6 bases). The sequence was collected from a woman in her forties or fifties in good health and a related stem cell transplant donor. Sequencing input: PBMCs. CDR3 in amino acids: CASRRGEKTQYF. In nucleotides, the CDR3 is TGTGCCAGCAGGCGGGGTGAGAAGACCCAGTACTTC. Full variable domain (remainder filled in from reference TRBV2 and TRBJ2-5): EPEVTQTPSHQVTQMGQEVILRCVPISNHLYFYWYRQILGQKVEFLVSFYNNEISEKSEIFDDQFSVERPDGSNFTLKIRSTKLEDSAMYFCASRRGEKTQYFGPGTRLLVL.